This TCR beta chain was obtained from a study of T cell repertoires in cytomegalovirus infection. Background on the study: The authors relied on CMV epitopes, both recently identified HLA-C-restricted and well-studied HLA-B-restricted. It was the public TCR beta signatures that indicated both CMV infection and matching HLA type.

The CDR3 runs to 15 residues. CDR1 SQVTM and CDR2 ANQGSEA come from the germline V gene. Study results and limitations: HLA-C-restricted TCR beta clonotypes specific for CMV led the ex vivo response. Cumulative public TCR beta family frequency identified CMV carriers with the relevant HLA.

Turning to this clonotype: The antigen is not known. At one end the junction does not follow the germline gene, possibly because of a read error.

TCRdb fed the reads into MiXCR, producing one record per CDR3 protein. The sample comprises some 940,000 distinct CDR3 sequences, around 29% of which are singletons, and around an eighth rests with the top ten. This specimen was cultured CD8+ T cells from PBMCs, taken from culture after CMV antigen stimulation. This rearrangement joins TRBV29-1 to TRBJ1-1; 9 nucleotides align to TRBD1. The TCR originated in a human donor in good health (CMV status not recorded). Some clones in this sample may be carry-over from other donors' samples. The CDR3 region is CSVVGQGKRNTEAYF. CDR3 nucleotides: TGCAGCGTAGTTGGACAGGGGAAGAGGAACACTGAAGCTTACTTT.